One and the same sample provided the 4 T cell receptor beta chains below, sequenced in a study of breast tumors, draining lymph nodes, adjacent tissues. TCRdb called the multiplex PCR reads again in MiXCR, with one record for every CDR3 protein. Of about 270,000 distinct CDR3 sequences listed, 30% are singletons. Axillary draining lymph nodes of breast cancer patients supplied the node samples. Material: axillary lymph node tissue. Receptors were obtained from a female donor with breast cancer. Some clones in this sample may be carry-over from other donors' samples.

This clonotype showed up many times. The rearrangement uses TRBV4-1 and TRBJ1-2; D not resolved. Germline CDR1 reads MGHRA; CDR2 reads YSYEKL. The V end was cut by 3 bases, the J end by 2 bases, with 7 bases between. The CDR3 runs to 13 residues. CDR3 sequence: CASSHGRNYGYTF. The CDR3 DNA reads TGCGCCAGCAGCCACGGACGGAACTATGGCTACACCTTC.

This clonotype was counted many times. The rearrangement links TRBV29-1 to TRBJ2-1, with D maybe TRBD1 (5 bases). The CDR3 extends over 15 amino acids. CDR1 SQVTM and CDR2 ANQGSEA come from the germline V gene. With 1 base removed from V and 5 bases from J, the gap between germline ends came to 15 bases. This CDR3 is CSVEVQGPRDNEQFF. CDR3 coding DNA: TGCAGCGTTGAAGTCCAGGGCCCTCGGGACAATGAGCAGTTCTTC.

This chain uses TRBV20-1 with TRBJ2-5, with TRBD2 matching over 16 bases. The CDR3 consists of 17 residues. V was pared by 5 bases and J by 3 bases, with 9 bases of the junction left unmatched. The germline CDR1 and CDR2 sequences are DFQATT and SNEGSKA (reference sequence). CDR3 DNA sequence: TGCAGTGCTTTGGGACAGGGACTAGCGGGAGGGGAAGAGACCCAGTACTTC. This codes for CSALGQGLAGGEETQYF.

The rearrangement uses TRBV28 and TRBJ2-5; a weak D match, TRBD2 (5 bases). This CDR3 region has 12 residues. Germline V gene sequence: CDR1 MDHEN, CDR2 SYDVKM. V lost 8 bases and J lost 4, with 11 bases in between. The chain's CDR3 is CASRSGRETQYF. The DNA for the CDR3 is TGTGCCAGCCGGTCGGGGAGAGAGACCCAGTACTTC.